This TCR beta chain stems from a study of CD8+CD57+ T cells in acquired aplastic anemia. Study details: Sorted CD4+ and CD8+ cells gave an average of roughly 3.2 ug of DNA. Study-level results: About 27 CD8+ CDR3 sequences were shared between patients and controls. Significance was not reached for CD8+ Simpson's diversity between patients and controls.

Germline V gives CDR1 LNHDA, CDR2 SQIVND (reference sequence). The CDR3 totals 13 residues. V lost 6 bases and J 1 base, leaving 9 bases between the germline ends. Concerning this clonotype itself: Its specificity is not known.

Genomic DNA provided the template from which TCR beta VDJ and CDR3 profiles were obtained. TCRdb recomputed calls from the reads with MiXCR, one row per CDR3 protein. The sample lists approximately 200,000 distinct CDR3 sequences, approximately 57% seen once, with over 25% in the top ten. The V gene is TRBV19, the J gene TRBJ1-1; tentatively, D is TRBD1 (5 bases). Input material: sorted CD4+, CD8+, or CD8+CD57+ T cells (not recorded which) from PBMCs. This receptor was obtained from a human donor in good health. The CDR3 loop reads CASRRDANTEAFF. The CDR3 nucleotides read TGTGCCAGTAGAAGGGACGCGAACACTGAAGCTTTCTTT.